This T cell receptor (beta chain) derives from a study of early T cells in non-severe SARS-CoV-2 infection. TCRdb reanalysed the 5' RACE reads using MiXCR and keeps one entry per CDR3 protein. The repertoire holds tens of thousands of distinct CDR3 sequences, with 12% as singletons. This clonotype has a handful of counts. Germline-derived CDR1 and CDR2 are SEHNR and FQNEAQ (reference sequence). Trimming left V 8 bases short and J 3 bases short, with 11 bases between. The CDR3 length is 13 residues. Specimen: whole blood. The TCR sequence derives from an adult who was a healthcare worker with PCR-confirmed SARS-CoV-2 infection or an uninfected control (not recorded which). The chain is built from TRBV7-9 and TRBJ1-5, with D tentatively TRBD1 (6 bases). The CDR3 DNA is TGTGCCAGCCGCAGGGGCGCCAATCAGCCCCAGCATTTT. Residues: CASRRGANQPQHF.